A selection of T cell receptor beta chains follows, all from one sample in a study of T cell responses to AZD1222 COVID-19 vaccine. Using immunoSEQ multiplex PCR, the repertoire was profiled, and TCRdb retains in-frame clones only, with some absent. Of about 120,000 clones in the sample, approximately 89% were seen once. Source: peripheral blood, taken 28 days after the second AZD1222 dose. These TCRs come from an adult who received the AZD1222 COVID-19 vaccine. The CDR3 runs from the conserved cysteine through the conserved F or W. A D gene is named only where the DNA matches it firmly. Rows may omit the clone size; those that give it use once, few, many or a size class.

V	D	size	J	CDR3	DNA
TRBV19	NA	NA	TRBJ1-6	CASSKGYNSPLHF	TGTGCCAGTAGTAAGGGATATAATTCACCCCTCCACTTT
TRBV5-4	TRBD1	NA	TRBJ1-1	CASSAGQGPGNTEAFF	TGTGCCAGCAGCGCGGGACAGGGGCCGGGGAACACTGAAGCTTTCTTT
TRBV6-2/TRBV6-3	TRBD1	NA	TRBJ2-7	CASSPGTEAHEQYF	TGTGCCAGCAGTCCCGGGACAGAAGCCCACGAGCAGTACTTC
TRBV5-4	TRBD1	NA	TRBJ1-4	CASSTERGQGQREKLFF	TGTGCCAGCAGCACGGAAAGAGGACAGGGTCAGCGTGAAAAACTGTTTTTT
TRBV24-1	TRBD1	NA	TRBJ2-3	CATSDWTGGTDTQYF	TGTGCCACCAGTGATTGGACAGGGGGCACAGATACGCAGTATTTT
TRBV10-3	TRBD2	NA	TRBJ2-1	CAISAQTASGGAHEQFF	TGTGCCATCAGTGCTCAGACGGCTAGCGGGGGGGCGCATGAGCAGTTCTTC
TRBV23-1	NA	NA	TRBJ2-6	CASSQKSWGAGANVLTF	TGCGCCAGCAGTCAAAAAAGTTGGGGGGCTGGGGCCAACGTCCTGACTTTC
TRBV6-2/TRBV6-3	NA	NA	TRBJ1-1	CASSYSGGEATEAFF	TGTGCCAGCAGTTACTCGGGGGGGGAGGCGACTGAAGCTTTCTTT
TRBV7-8	TRBD1	NA	TRBJ1-2	CASSLGTGVNYGYTF	TGTGCCAGCAGCTTAGGTACAGGGGTTAACTATGGCTACACCTTC
TRBV18	TRBD1	NA	TRBJ1-5	CASSGGQGFQPQHF	TGTGCCAGCTCAGGGGGACAGGGGTTTCAGCCCCAGCATTTT
TRBV7-3	NA	NA	TRBJ1-3	CASSEGGVTGNTIYF	TGTGCCAGCAGCGAAGGGGGGGTTACTGGAAACACCATATATTTT
TRBV7-8	NA	NA	TRBJ1-3	CASSIRGFDGNTIYF	TGTGCCAGCAGCATCAGGGGTTTTGATGGAAACACCATATATTTT
TRBV2	NA	few	TRBJ1-2	CASSGDSSGYGYTF	TGTGCCAGCAGTGGGGATTCCTCGGGATATGGCTACACCTTC
TRBV14	NA	NA	TRBJ1-2	CASSRGRTYGYTF	TGTGCCAGCAGCCGGGGCCGCACCTATGGCTACACCTTC
TRBV7-2	TRBD2	NA	TRBJ2-3	CASSLGVGLAGVDTQYF	TGTGCCAGCAGCTTAGGTGTCGGACTAGCGGGGGTAGATACGCAGTATTTT
TRBV10-3	NA	NA	TRBJ2-2	CAISQGSGELFF	TGTGCCATCAGCCAGGGGTCCGGGGAGCTGTTTTTT
TRBV2	NA	NA	TRBJ2-7	CASRRGQGLSYEQYF	TGTGCCAGCAGGCGGGGACAAGGTCTTTCCTACGAGCAGTACTTC
TRBV18	TRBD1	NA	TRBJ1-6	CASSPNPTGVNSPLHF	TGTGCCAGCTCACCTAATCCCACAGGGGTTAATTCACCCCTCCACTTT
TRBV12-3/TRBV12-4	NA	NA	TRBJ1-1	CASSSEIWAEAFF	TGTGCCAGCAGTTCGGAGATCTGGGCTGAAGCTTTCTTT
TRBV10-1	NA	few	TRBJ2-7	CASSSLGGEQYF	TGCGCCAGCAGTTCGTTAGGGGGCGAGCAGTACTTC
TRBV7-2	TRBD1	NA	TRBJ2-7	CASSLHGTGGYEQYF	TGTGCCAGCAGCTTACACGGGACAGGGGGCTACGAGCAGTACTTC
TRBV28	NA	NA	TRBJ2-6	CASSDTFLLGANVLTF	TGTGCCAGCAGTGATACCTTTCTCTTGGGGGCCAACGTCCTGACTTTC
TRBV6-4	TRBD1	NA	TRBJ2-2	CASSDTRDRDTGELFF	TGTGCCAGCAGTGACACCCGGGACAGAGACACCGGGGAGCTGTTTTTT
TRBV18	NA	few	TRBJ1-1	CASSPGGNTEAFF	TGTGCCAGCTCACCCGGGGGGAACACTGAAGCTTTCTTT
TRBV18	TRBD1	NA	TRBJ2-3	CASSGQGDGTDTQYF	TGTGCCAGCTCCGGACAGGGGGACGGCACAGATACGCAGTATTTT
TRBV4-1	NA	NA	TRBJ2-7	CASSLRDTAYEQYF	TGCGCCAGCAGCCTCCGGGACACAGCCTACGAGCAGTACTTC
TRBV10-3	NA	NA	TRBJ1-1	CAISGHNGDTEAFF	TGTGCCATCAGTGGTCACAATGGAGACACTGAAGCTTTCTTT
TRBV9	NA	NA	TRBJ2-5	CASSAGGPIVGQETQYF	TGTGCCAGCAGCGCGGGGGGCCCAATTGTGGGTCAAGAGACCCAGTACTTC
TRBV2	TRBD1	NA	TRBJ2-1	CASSWDRISYNEQFF	TGTGCCAGCAGCTGGGACAGAATCTCCTACAATGAGCAGTTCTTC
TRBV19	NA	NA	TRBJ2-6	CASRDPGANVLTF	TGTGCCAGTAGGGACCCCGGGGCCAACGTCCTGACTTTC
TRBV19	TRBD2	NA	TRBJ2-7	CASSIDGGASYEQYF	TGTGCCAGTAGTATTGACGGGGGGGCATCCTACGAGCAGTACTTC
TRBV18	NA	NA	TRBJ1-1	CASSADPRGGYTEAFF	TGTGCCAGCTCCGCGGACCCCCGAGGTGGGTACACTGAAGCTTTCTTT
TRBV7-9	TRBD2	NA	TRBJ2-4	CASSSGLVGRDIQYF	TGTGCCAGCAGCTCAGGACTAGTCGGGAGGGACATTCAGTACTTC
TRBV29-1	NA	NA	TRBJ1-3	CSVVLGRGDTIYF	TGCAGCGTTGTCCTAGGCAGGGGTGACACCATATATTTT
TRBV7-8	TRBD1	NA	TRBJ2-1	CASSSMTGRNEQFF	TGTGCCAGCAGCTCAATGACAGGGCGCAATGAGCAGTTCTTC
TRBV18	TRBD2	few	TRBJ2-7	CASSPPTSGRFYEQYF	TGTGCCAGCTCACCACCAACTAGCGGCCGATTCTACGAGCAGTACTTC
TRBV7-9	NA	NA	TRBJ2-3	CASSLGASTDTQYF	TGTGCCAGCAGCTTAGGGGCTAGCACAGATACGCAGTATTTT
TRBV19	NA	many	TRBJ2-2	CASRSGDTGELFF	TGTGCCAGTAGGTCGGGGGACACCGGGGAGCTGTTTTTT
TRBV7-2	NA	NA	TRBJ1-1	CASSLSTGTSTEAFF	TGTGCCAGCAGCTTATCTACAGGGACCTCCACTGAAGCTTTCTTT
TRBV27	TRBD1	NA	TRBJ1-2	CASGRQGLNYGYTF	TGTGCCAGCGGGCGACAGGGCTTAAACTATGGCTACACCTTC
TRBV12-3/TRBV12-4	TRBD1	NA	TRBJ2-5	CASSLVGQGDQYF	TGTGCCAGCAGTTTAGTGGGACAGGGGGACCAGTACTTC
TRBV7-2	TRBD1	NA	TRBJ1-1	CASSPHRGPNTEAFF	TGTGCCAGCAGCCCACACAGGGGCCCGAACACTGAAGCTTTCTTT
TRBV28	NA	NA	TRBJ1-2	CASSLLTGTYGYTF	TGTGCCAGCAGTCTCTTGACAGGAACCTATGGCTACACCTTC
TRBV18	NA	NA	TRBJ1-1	CASSPLAGLFAEAFF	TGTGCCAGCTCACCTCTGGCAGGGTTGTTCGCTGAAGCTTTCTTT
TRBV5-1	NA	NA	TRBJ1-3	CASRGLKGHSGNTIYF	TGCGCCAGCAGGGGACTTAAGGGACACTCTGGAAACACCATATATTTT